These T cell receptor beta chains were read from a single sample in a study of blood T cell repertoires in COVID-19. Produced via immunoSEQ multiplex PCR; TCRdb's table is partial and in-frame only. The sample lists hundreds of thousands of clones, roughly 86% occurring once. The sequenced material came from peripheral blood. The origin of the receptors is a man aged 65 to 85 with acute or convalescent COVID-19. Each CDR3 is given with its conserved first and last residue. D genes are given only for firm matches. Rows give clone size only sometimes, using once, few, many, or a class for an expanded clone.

CASSQGLPGIFGTQYF TGCGCCAGCAGCCAAGGTCTTCCCGGGATTTTTGGGACCCAGTACTTC - TRBJ2-5 TRBV4-1 -
CASSPQGADTEAFF TGTGCCAGCAGCCCACAGGGGGCGGACACTGAAGCTTTCTTT once TRBJ1-1 TRBV7-2 TRBD1
CAWTRSGFNQPQHF TGTGCCTGGACCAGATCGGGTTTCAATCAGCCCCAGCATTTT - TRBJ1-5 TRBV30 -
CASKRTDSGANVLTF TGTGCCAGCAAAAGGACAGACTCTGGGGCCAACGTCCTGACTTTC - TRBJ2-6 TRBV28 -
CASSAGANTGELFF TGTGCCAGTAGTGCAGGGGCGAACACCGGGGAGCTGTTTTTT - TRBJ2-2 TRBV19 -
CASSEAARGSNQPQHF TGTGCCAGCAGTGAAGCGGCCCGGGGTAGCAATCAGCCCCAGCATTTT few TRBJ1-5 TRBV28 -
CAYLVGRNTGELFF TGTGCCTACCTGGTAGGGAGGAACACCGGGGAGCTGTTTTTT - TRBJ2-2 TRBV6-5 -
CASSPTPGQGSSEAFF TGTGCCAGCAGCCCAACACCGGGACAGGGATCTTCTGAAGCTTTCTTT once TRBJ1-1 TRBV7-9 TRBD1
CASSLALAGGSTDTQYF TGTGCCAGCAGCTTGGCACTAGCGGGGGGTAGCACAGATACGCAGTATTTT - TRBJ2-3 TRBV5-4 TRBD2
CASSPGGNDYGYTF TGTGCCAGCAGCCCAGGGGGCAATGACTATGGCTACACCTTC - TRBJ1-2 TRBV5-4 TRBD1
CASSLAYTKIEEQHNEQFF TGTGCCAGCAGCTTGGCATATACAAAGATTGAGGAGCAACACAATGAGCAGTTCTTC - TRBJ2-1 TRBV5-6 -